These 30 T cell receptor beta chains came from one sample sequenced in a study of shared clonotypes between healthy human individuals. Clones were read by immunoSEQ multiplex PCR, and TCRdb kept only the in-frame ones, dropping some. The top ten clones hold 0.36% of a sample with 2 million to 3 million clones, approximately 93% of them seen once. The sequenced sample consisted of naive CD4+ T cells from PBMCs. Subset noted: CD45RA+ positively selected. Receptor source: a man in his late teens or twenties in good health. Some clones in this sample may be carry-over from other donors' samples.

This chain uses TRBV28 with TRBJ1-5, with 8 bases that match TRBD1. The CDR3 extends over 17 amino acids. The V gene end was trimmed by 5 bases and the J gene end by 0 bases; junction bases not matched to a gene: 9. Germline V gene sequence: CDR1 MDHEN, CDR2 SYDVKM. The CDR3 protein is CASSSNRGVYSNQPQHF. The CDR3 DNA reads as TGTGCCAGCAGTAGTAACAGGGGGGTTTATAGCAATCAGCCCCAGCATTTT. Full variable domain (outside the CDR3, taken from reference TRBV28 and TRBJ1-5): DVKVTQSSRYLVKRTGEKVFLECVQDMDHENMFWYRQDPGLGLRLIYFSYDVKMKEKGDIPEGYSVSREKKERFSLILESASTNQTSMYLCASSSNRGVYSNQPQHFGDGTRLSIL.

This chain links TRBV7-2 with TRBJ2-2, with TRBD2 identical over 8 bases. Germline CDR1 is SGHTA and CDR2 is FQGNSA. The junction had 8 bases not matched to a gene; V was cut back by 3 bases and J by 5 bases. CDR3 length: 16 residues. CDR3: CASSFPGLGKTGELFF. The CDR3 coding sequence is TGTGCCAGCAGCTTCCCGGGACTAGGGAAGACCGGGGAGCTGTTTTTT.

The chain joins TRBV6-1 to TRBJ2-1; D gene unclear. Trimming pared 4 bases from V and 0 bases from J, leaving 7 bases between. Germline V gives CDR1 MNHNS, CDR2 SASEGT. This CDR3 has 14 amino acids. Here the CDR3 DNA reads TGTGCCAGCAGTGTTAGGCACTCCTACAATGAGCAGTTCTTC. This translates into CASSVRHSYNEQFF.

The chain links TRBV7-9 to TRBJ2-2; D is perhaps TRBD2 (6 bases). CDR3 length: 15 amino acids. The V and J ends lost 4 bases and 6 bases respectively, with 15 bases between them. CDR1 and CDR2 from the germline V gene are SEHNR and FQNEAQ (reference sequence). CDR3 region: CASSSRAGEAGELFF. The DNA of the CDR3 is TGTGCCAGCAGCTCCCGGGCCGGGGAGGCCGGGGAGCTGTTTTTT.

The chain employs TRBV7-2 and TRBJ2-7, with D possibly being TRBD2 (7 bases). In germline, CDR1 is SGHTA, CDR2 FQGNSA. The CDR3 contains 11 residues. V was clipped by 6 bases and J by 6 bases, with 9 bases between them. CDR3 sequence: CASRGGPEQYF. The DNA of the CDR3 is TGTGCCAGCAGGGGGGGGCCCGAGCAGTACTTC.

This clone has more than one count but fewer than ten. This chain uses TRBV4-1 with TRBJ1-2; D remains unclear. Germline lookup yields CDR1 MGHRA and CDR2 YSYEKL. This CDR3 has 12 residues. V lost 4 bases, J lost 4 bases, and 7 bases lay in between. The CDR3 nucleotides are TGCGCCAGCAGCCCCTTGGGCTATGGCTACACCTTC. It translates to CASSPLGYGYTF.

The genes are TRBV9 and TRBJ2-1; D may be TRBD2 (6 bases). This CDR3 contains 15 residues. Germline CDR1 reads SGDLS; CDR2 reads YYNGEE. V shed 4 bases and J shed 5 bases, with 16 bases lying between them. This chain's CDR3 is CASSPRGLSNNEQFF. For the CDR3, the DNA is TGTGCCAGCAGCCCCCGGGGACTCAGTAACAATGAGCAGTTCTTC.

The chain uses TRBV27 and TRBJ2-5; a weak D match, TRBD1 (6 bases). Germline assignment: CDR1 MNHEY and CDR2 SMNVEV (reference sequence). V was shortened by 3 bases and J by 5 bases, with 13 bases between the two germline ends. The CDR3 runs 14 residues. CDR3 protein: CASSFRQGYETQYF. In nucleotides, the CDR3 is TGTGCCAGCAGTTTCAGGCAGGGGTACGAGACCCAGTACTTC.

The chain combines TRBV7-2 with TRBJ2-7; 10 bases align to TRBD2. Germline lookup yields CDR1 SGHTA and CDR2 FQGNSA. CDR3 length: 15 amino acids. J was trimmed by 2 bases and V by 2 bases; bases with no gene match: 3. The CDR3 loop reads CASSLLAGGAYEQYF. The CDR3 bases are TGTGCCAGCAGCTTATTAGCGGGAGGCGCCTACGAGCAGTACTTC.

The chain combines TRBV28 with TRBJ2-1, with no clear D. V was cut by 5 bases and J by 5 bases, with 7 bases left in between. The CDR3 has 12 amino acids. CDR1 and CDR2 (germline): MDHEN, SYDVKM. The CDR3 DNA sequence: TGTGCCAGCAGTATGAATAACAATGAGCAGTTCTTC. It encodes CASSMNNNEQFF.

The rearrangement uses TRBV27 and TRBJ2-3; 9 bases fit TRBD2. Germline assignment: CDR1 MNHEY and CDR2 SMNVEV (reference sequence). Trimming at V came to 5 bases and at J to 0 bases, leaving 6 bases not matched to a gene. This CDR3 spans 16 amino acids. The CDR3 reads CASSTGLATSTDTQYF. DNA for the CDR3: TGTGCCAGCAGTACCGGACTAGCGACTAGCACAGATACGCAGTATTTT.

The chain couples TRBV5-6 to TRBJ2-1; D ambiguous. The CDR3 is 16 amino acids. Germline V gene sequence: CDR1 SGHDT, CDR2 YYEEEE. V lost 2 bases and J lost 0, with 12 bases in between. The CDR3 coding sequence is TGTGCCAGCAGCTTTCCGATGGACCCCTCCTACAATGAGCAGTTCTTC. It yields the protein CASSFPMDPSYNEQFF.

The chain recombines TRBV9 with TRBJ2-5; a possible D gene is TRBD2 (6 bases). CDR1 is SGDLS and CDR2 is YYNGEE in the germline V gene. V was pared by 0 bases and J by 2 bases, with 11 bases between. The CDR3 runs 15 residues. In DNA form, the CDR3 reads TGTGCCAGCAGCGTAGATCCCGGGGGTCAAGAGACCCAGTACTTC. It yields the protein CASSVDPGGQETQYF.

The CDR3 nucleotides read TGTGCCAGCCATCGTCCAGGGAACTCCTACGAGCAGTACTTC. Its protein product is CASHRPGNSYEQYF. The chain has TRBV28 and TRBJ2-7; tentatively, D is TRBD1 (5 bases). V was trimmed by 8 bases and J by 0 bases, leaving 14 bases between them. CDR1 and CDR2 from the germline V gene are MDHEN and SYDVKM. CDR3 length: 14 residues.

In regard to this clone: Other DNA sequences of this sample code for an identical CDR3. The chain combines TRBV6-1 with TRBJ1-2; D might be TRBD1 (6 bases). CDR1 and CDR2 (germline): MNHNS, SASEGT. V shed 2 bases and J shed 5 bases, with 9 bases lying between them. This CDR3 contains 13 residues. The CDR3 nucleotides read TGTGCCAGCAGTGAAAGGGGGACATATGGCTACACCTTC. Translated, it gives CASSERGTYGYTF.

This clone was found once. This rearrangement joins TRBV5-1 to TRBJ2-7, with 10 bases fitting TRBD1. There are 15 residues in the CDR3. CDR1 is SGHRS and CDR2 is YFSETQ in the germline V gene. With V trimmed by 4 bases and J by 6 bases, 10 bases remained unmatched. The CDR3 loop is CASSPVGQGKSEQYF. Written as DNA, the CDR3 is TGCGCCAGCAGCCCCGTGGGACAGGGGAAATCCGAGCAGTACTTC. Drawing the rest from reference TRBV5-1 and TRBJ2-7, the complete variable domain is KAGVTQTPRYLIKTRGQQVTLSCSPISGHRSVSWYQQTPGQGLQFLFEYFSETQRNKGNFPGRFSGRQFSNSRSEMNVSTLELGDSALYLCASSPVGQGKSEQYFGPGTRLTVT.

The chain uses TRBV7-3 and TRBJ2-3, with TRBD2 identical over 12 bases. Germline-derived CDR1 and CDR2 are SGHTA and FQGTGA. The CDR3 runs 15 residues. After removal of 5 bases from V and 3 bases from J, the junction contained 3 bases not matched to a gene. DNA of the CDR3: TGTGCCAGCAGCACTAGCGGGAGGTGGACAGATACGCAGTATTTT. Translating gives CASSTSGRWTDTQYF.

This sequence joins TRBV18 and TRBJ2-5; D ambiguous. With the DNA end fitting TRBJ2-7 better, the J assignment may be wrong. Germline loops: CDR1 KGHSH, CDR2 LQKENI. This CDR3 region has 13 residues. The CDR3 DNA is TGTGCCAGCTCACCAGCCGGGCACTACGAGCAGTACTTC. Its protein product is CASSPAGHYEQYF.

This clone was recorded only once. This chain uses TRBV7-9 with TRBJ2-3; 8 positions agree with TRBD2. V shed 4 bases and J 4 bases; nucleotides not matched to a gene: 10. This CDR3 has 16 residues. Germline lookup yields CDR1 SEHNR and CDR2 FQNEAQ (reference sequence). CDR3 in DNA: TGTGCCAGCAGCTCACCCCGGCGGGGACTAGCAGATACGCAGTATTTT. The encoded protein is CASSSPRRGLADTQYF.

The chain carries TRBV5-4 and TRBJ1-1; perhaps TRBD1 as D (6 bases). The CDR3 loop spans 16 amino acids. The germline V and J ends were trimmed by 4 bases and 2 bases, with 18 bases remaining between them. Per the germline V gene, CDR1 is SGHNT and CDR2 is YYREEE (reference sequence). The CDR3 region has the DNA TGTGCCAGCAGCCTTCCTGGGGCAGGGGCCAACACTGAAGCTTTCTTT. It yields the protein CASSLPGAGANTEAFF.

J is TRBJ1-6 and V is TRBV5-1; perhaps TRBD1 as D (5 bases). CDR3 length equals 14 residues. CDR1 SGHRS and CDR2 YFSETQ come from the germline V gene. V was trimmed by 2 bases and J by 8 bases, leaving 11 bases between them. The CDR3 coding sequence is TGCGCCAGCAGCTTATGGGGGGTTGATTCACCCCTCCACTTT. Translation gives CASSLWGVDSPLHF.

V and J are TRBV18 and TRBJ2-7; 11 bases agree with TRBD1. Looked up from germline, CDR1 is KGHSH and CDR2 is LQKENI. Trimming at V came to 4 bases and at J to 5 bases, leaving 4 bases not matched to a gene. The CDR3 has 14 amino acids. CDR3 bases: TGTGCCAGCTCACTGGACAGGGGGCGCGACGAGCAGTACTTC. Its protein product is CASSLDRGRDEQYF.

This chain links TRBV4-1 with TRBJ2-3; D is possibly TRBD2 (6 bases). Trimming shortened V by 1 base and J by 0 bases, and 11 bases separated the two germline ends. Germline loops: CDR1 MGHRA, CDR2 YSYEKL. The CDR3 contains 16 residues. The CDR3 nucleotides are TGCGCCAGCAGCCAAGGTGGGCTAGCGAGCACAGATACGCAGTATTTT. Protein: CASSQGGLASTDTQYF.

The table lists this clone with a count of one. V usage is TRBV7-2 and J usage is TRBJ2-1, with 10 positions matching TRBD2. CDR1 and CDR2 from the germline V gene are SGHTA and FQGNSA. The CDR3 is 17 amino acids. Trimming cost V 2 bases and J 9 bases; bases outside gene matches: 13. CDR3 coding DNA: TGTGCCAGCAGCTTATGGCTAGCGGGAGCCTTTTCAGGTGAGCAGTTCTTC. This codes for CASSLWLAGAFSGEQFF.

The sample holds one count of this clone. The chain recombines TRBV6-6 with TRBJ2-5; 7 nucleotides line up with TRBD1. CDR1 and CDR2 from the germline V gene are MNHNY and SVGAGI (reference sequence). The junction had 5 bases not matched to a gene; V was cut back by 10 bases and J by 0 bases. There are 13 residues in the CDR3. CDR3 nucleotides: TGTGCCACCCGACAGGGACACCAAGAGACCCAGTACTTC. Its protein product is CATRQGHQETQYF.

With respect to this clone: Distinct nucleotide sequences in the sample also encode this CDR3. The J gene is TRBJ1-1, the V gene TRBV7-2; D ambiguous. The germline V gene encodes CDR1 SGHTA and CDR2 FQGNSA. Trimming pared 0 bases from V and 1 base from J, leaving 6 bases between. CDR3 length equals 14 residues. The CDR3 sequence: CASSLAPGNTEAFF. The CDR3 DNA follows: TGTGCCAGCAGCTTAGCCCCAGGGAACACTGAAGCTTTCTTT.

CDR3 residues: CASSLFPTGGYYEQYF. CDR3 bases: TGTGCCAGCAGTTTATTTCCTACTGGCGGATACTACGAGCAGTACTTC. The V gene is TRBV27, the J gene TRBJ2-7; D is unresolved. Germline V CDR1 and CDR2: MNHEY, SMNVEV (reference sequence). The CDR3 sequence is 16 residues long. The germline V and J ends were trimmed by 1 base and 3 bases, with 16 bases remaining between them.

The chain combines TRBV5-4 with TRBJ2-7; a possible D gene is TRBD2 (5 bases). CDR3 length equals 14 residues. Germline V gives CDR1 SGHNT, CDR2 YYREEE (reference sequence). The V gene lost 4 bases and the J gene lost 2 bases, with 13 bases spanning the gap. The CDR3 here is CASSAHREPYEQYF. As DNA, the CDR3 is TGTGCCAGCAGCGCCCACCGGGAACCCTACGAGCAGTACTTC.

This clone was recorded only once. J is TRBJ1-5 and V is TRBV11-1; perhaps TRBD1 as D (6 bases). Germline CDR1 is SGHAT and CDR2 is FQDESV (reference sequence). The CDR3 has 13 amino acids. The V end was cut by 1 base, the J end by 6 bases, with 7 bases between. CDR3 protein: CASSLDRAQPQHF. The CDR3 DNA reads as TGTGCCAGCAGCTTAGACAGGGCTCAGCCCCAGCATTTT.

Details on this clone: The sample contains more than one DNA sequence encoding this CDR3. This chain links TRBV7-3 with TRBJ2-3; 10 bases agree with TRBD1. The CDR3 sequence is 13 residues long. Germline lookup yields CDR1 SGHTA and CDR2 FQGTGA. V gave up 8 bases and J gave up 1 base; unmatched junction bases: 0. Here the CDR3 DNA reads TGTGCCAGCGGGACAGGGGGCACAGATACGCAGTATTTT. Its protein is CASGTGGTDTQYF.